This TCR beta chain was observed in a study of T cell changes during pregnancy in multiple sclerosis (dated by TCRdb to about 2019). Regarding the study in general: Changes in the T cell repertoire over the course of pregnancy were examined in this study in women with multiple sclerosis.

From the germline V gene, CDR1 is SGHRS and CDR2 is YFSETQ. V is cut back by 1 base and J by 7 bases, with 7 bases in the junction unmatched. Taken from cysteine to phenylalanine, the CDR3 has 14 residues. The sequence is cut down to CDR3 DNA, 42 bases in frame from base 1. Libraries were built with the immunoSEQ multiplex PCR assay. TCRdb mirrors the immuneACCESS table, restricted to in-frame sequences. Some clones are absent from its copies; in checked studies, under half trace to an unresolved V gene, and the reason for the others is unknown. Present in this sample are tens of thousands of clones, 93% of which were seen just once. The top ten constitute over 1.5% of the sample. In regard to this clone: Its specific antigen is unknown. No much larger clone is present one base from it, and per-base qualities are unavailable.

Sequenced material: peripheral blood, taken after pregnancy. The sequence joins TRBV5-1 to TRBJ1-1, and 7 junctional nucleotides match TRBD1. The TCR originated in a female donor with multiple sclerosis, enrolled in a pregnancy study. The CDR3 protein: CASSLSGTEFEAFF. The DNA is as follows: TGCGCCAGCAGCTTGTCTGGGACAGAATTTGAAGCTTTCTTT.